This paragraph reports one T cell receptor (beta chain). What it binds is not known. This entry belongs to a study of CD8 T cells in ankylosing spondylitis. The germline gives CDR1 SGHNT, CDR2 YENEEA. The V and J ends lost 2 bases and 4 bases respectively, with 18 bases between them. The CDR3 consists of 16 residues. Whole-study findings and limits: Within ankylosing spondylitis blood, a TCR beta motif made up of roughly eight highly homologous variants appeared to be characteristic.

TCR beta libraries were made by quantitative 5'-RACE with molecular barcodes. MiXCR, run by TCRdb on the 5' RACE reads, gives a single entry per CDR3 protein. The table lists around 250,000 distinct CDR3 sequences, 18% of them singletons. The specimen sequenced was blood, either unsorted or a sorted T cell fraction (not recorded which). The sequence came from a male donor with ankylosing spondylitis or in good health (not recorded which). J is TRBJ2-7 and V is TRBV11-3, with D maybe TRBD1 (6 bases). The CDR3 sequence is CASSLKAWKGTYEQYF. CDR3 in DNA: TGTGCCAGCAGCTTAAAAGCGTGGAAGGGGACATACGAGCAGTACTTC.